This entry features one T cell receptor beta chain sequence. Sequencing targeted TCR beta in T cells from blood (CD8+ and CD4+). TEMRA cells were FACS-enriched, and CD8+ and CD4+ T cells were isolated negatively. This entry comes from a study of CD8 T cells in Susac syndrome. An input of roughly 0.5 to 1 ug of RNA was subjected to reverse transcription using random hexamers. The TCR beta CDR3 was amplified by immunoSEQ multiplex PCR across 54 Vbeta, 13 Jbeta. Via MiXCR, TCRdb re-called the immunoSEQ multiplex PCR reads, giving one row per CDR3 protein. The sample lists roughly 120,000 distinct CDR3 sequences, roughly 92% seen once, with roughly 0.098% in the top ten. This CDR3 is built from 16 residues. V shed 1 base and J 3 bases; nucleotides not matched to a gene: 6. The germline gives CDR1 MNHEY, CDR2 SMNVEV (reference sequence).

Sequencing was carried out using CD4+ T cells from PBMCs. The chain couples TRBV27 to TRBJ2-1; TRBD2 aligns across 7 bases. This clonotype was obtained from a human donor in good health. As DNA, the CDR3 is TGTGCCAGCAGTTTATGGTCTAGCGGAGGCTACAATGAGCAGTTCTTC. This gives the protein CASSLWSSGGYNEQFF.